Following are 16 T cell receptor beta chains from one sample sequenced in a study of response to subunit inactivated influenza vaccine. TCRdb re-called the RT-PCR reads through MiXCR, storing one row per CDR3 protein. In the table there are about 650,000 distinct CDR3 sequences, around 14% of which are singletons. Sample: PBMCs from blood, taken about 12 days after vaccination. The receptors originated from a man aged 50 to 59 who received an inactivated influenza vaccine.

This clonotype appeared a few times. The chain has TRBV25-1 and TRBJ2-3, with TRBD2 identical over 9 bases. The CDR3 covers 17 residues. V shed 9 bases and J 2 bases; nucleotides not matched to a gene: 15. CDR1 MGHDK and CDR2 SYGVNS come from the germline V gene. CDR3 nucleotide sequence: TGTGCCAGGACGAGGGCGGGAGGGCCGTACATCACAGATACGCAGTATTTT. It yields the protein CARTRAGGPYITDTQYF.

J is TRBJ2-1 and V is TRBV20-1; TRBD2 matches at 8 bases. This CDR3 has 17 residues. Trimming at V came to 0 bases and at J to 2 bases, leaving 9 bases not matched to a gene. The germline V gene has CDR1 DFQATT and CDR2 SNEGSKA (reference sequence). The CDR3 sequence is CSARDVSGSRAYNEQFF. DNA for the CDR3: TGCAGTGCTAGAGATGTCAGCGGGAGTAGGGCCTACAATGAGCAGTTCTTC.

Comment on this clonotype: With a much larger clone just one base away, this may be a read error. The CDR3 region is CASSQGDSTYEHYF. The CDR3 DNA is TGTGCCAGCAGCCAAGGAGACAGTACCTACGAGCACTACTTC. The rearrangement joins TRBV4-2 to TRBJ2-7; D might be TRBD1 (5 bases). Per germline, CDR1 LGHNA and CDR2 YNFKEQ. The CDR3 covers 14 residues.

V usage is TRBV11-2 and J usage is TRBJ2-3; no reliable D call. V gave up 3 bases and J gave up 5 bases, with 9 bases separating them. This CDR3 comprises 13 residues. The germline V gene has CDR1 SGHAT and CDR2 FQNNGV. CDR3 DNA: TGTGCCAGCAGCTTGTTTGGTAAAGATACGCAGTATTTT. Amino acids: CASSLFGKDTQYF.

This clonotype was seen more than once but under ten times. This chain connects TRBV30 to TRBJ2-7; 7 bases align to TRBD2. CDR3 size: 14 residues. Trimming cost V 5 bases and J 3 bases; bases outside gene matches: 10. Per the germline V gene, CDR1 is GTSNPN and CDR2 is SVGIG (reference sequence). The CDR3 loop is CAWGAGPPLYEQYF. CDR3 sequence (DNA): TGTGCCTGGGGAGCGGGACCACCCCTCTACGAGCAGTACTTC.

The table lists this clonotype with a few counts. The chain links TRBV28 to TRBJ2-2; 9 bases line up with TRBD1. The V and J ends lost 4 bases and 16 bases, in that order; junction bases with no gene match: 10. Per germline, CDR1 MDHEN and CDR2 SYDVKM. This CDR3 region has 13 residues. The CDR3 is CASSSPYGTGSFF. DNA of the CDR3: TGTGCCAGCAGTTCGCCCTACGGGACAGGGTCGTTTTTT. Together with reference TRBV28 and TRBJ2-2, the CDR3 gives the full variable domain: DVKVTQSSRYLVKRTGEKVFLECVQDMDHENMFWYRQDPGLGLRLIYFSYDVKMKEKGDIPEGYSVSREKKERFSLILESASTNQTSMYLCASSSPYGTGSFFGEGSRLTVL.

This clonotype was seen a handful of times. The V call is TRBV19, the J call TRBJ2-1; no reliable D call. Germline V gene lookup returns CDR1 LNHDA and CDR2 SQIVND (reference sequence). V was shortened by 7 bases and J by 4 bases, with 17 bases between the two germline ends. The CDR3 loop spans 15 amino acids. CDR3 bases: TGTGCCAGTACCCCGGACCGCTCCTTTTACAATGAGCAGTTCTTC. It is translated as CASTPDRSFYNEQFF.

The table lists this clonotype with a few counts. The V and J genes are TRBV27 and TRBJ1-1; 7 nucleotides match TRBD1. The junction had 10 bases not matched to a gene; V was cut back by 9 bases and J by 0 bases. The CDR3 contains 15 residues. CDR1 and CDR2 from the germline V gene are MNHEY and SMNVEV (reference sequence). This CDR3 is CASRQGLLMNTEAFF. CDR3 DNA sequence: TGTGCCAGTCGACAGGGACTCCTCATGAACACTGAAGCTTTCTTT.

This clonotype was picked up many times. The chain uses TRBV5-1 and TRBJ1-4; possible D gene TRBD1, 6 bases. The germline gives CDR1 SGHRS, CDR2 YFSETQ. Trimming pared 5 bases from V and 0 bases from J, leaving 20 bases between. The CDR3 contains 18 residues. This CDR3 is CASSRDQAGAPTNEKLFF. The CDR3 bases are TGCGCCAGCAGTCGTGACCAAGCAGGGGCCCCAACTAATGAAAAACTGTTTTTT.

This CDR3 is CSARVWREVTGGANVLTF. The CDR3 nucleotides are TGCAGTGCTAGAGTGTGGCGGGAAGTGACGGGCGGGGCCAACGTCCTGACTTTC. This chain connects TRBV20-1 to TRBJ2-6, with a tentative D call TRBD2 (6 bases). Between the trimmed V and J ends, which lost 1 base and 4 bases, there was a span of 20 bases. The CDR3 is made up of 18 amino acids. CDR1 and CDR2 from the germline V gene are DFQATT and SNEGSKA (reference sequence).

The J gene is TRBJ2-3, the V gene TRBV7-2, with 9 positions matching TRBD2. CDR3 length: 15 residues. Unmatched junction bases numbered 8, after V lost 5 bases and J lost 5 bases. Germline V CDR1 and CDR2: SGHTA, FQGNSA. In nucleotides, the CDR3 is TGTGCCAGCAGCCCCCAGCGGGGGGCGGGAGATACGCAGTATTTT. Translating gives CASSPQRGAGDTQYF.

The chain combines TRBV29-1 with TRBJ2-1; either TRBD1 or TRBD2 may fit D (5 bases each). The V gene lost 6 bases and the J gene lost 7 bases, with 25 bases spanning the gap. The CDR3 loop spans 16 amino acids. CDR1 is SQVTM, CDR2 ANQGSEA, per germline. The CDR3 sequence: CSVVLLLRDRGNEQFF. In nucleotides, the CDR3 is TGCAGCGTAGTCCTACTACTCCGGGACCGAGGAAATGAGCAGTTCTTC.

The chain has TRBV12-3 or TRBV12-4 and TRBJ2-3; tentatively, D is TRBD1 or TRBD2 (6 bases each). The CDR3 totals 15 residues. V lost 8 bases, J lost 0 bases, and 15 bases lay in between. The DNA for the CDR3 is TGTGCCAGCCGATGGGGGGCGTCTAGCACAGATACGCAGTATTTT. It specifies CASRWGASSTDTQYF.

The table lists this clonotype with a few counts. This rearrangement joins TRBV5-5 to TRBJ1-5, with D possibly being TRBD1 (5 bases). Germline CDR1 and CDR2: SGHKS and YYEKEE (reference sequence). V was shortened by 1 base and J by 0 bases, with 14 bases between the two germline ends. This CDR3 is 17 amino acids long. The CDR3 reads CASSLRPGIDSNQPQHF. The CDR3 coding sequence is TGTGCCAGCAGCTTGCGCCCAGGGATTGATAGCAATCAGCCCCAGCATTTT. Complete variable domain (other parts from reference TRBV5-5 and TRBJ1-5): DAGVTQSPTHLIKTRGQQVTLRCSPISGHKSVSWYQQVLGQGPQFIFQYYEKEERGRGNFPDRFSARQFPNYSSELNVNALLLGDSALYLCASSLRPGIDSNQPQHFGDGTRLSIL.

This clonotype was recorded a few times. This rearrangement joins TRBV28 to TRBJ1-5, with TRBD1 identical over 7 bases. With V trimmed by 2 bases and J by 3 bases, 4 bases remained unmatched. Looked up from germline, CDR1 is MDHEN and CDR2 is SYDVKM. This CDR3 spans 15 amino acids. This CDR3 is CASSLPGQYNQPQHF. In DNA, the CDR3 is TGTGCCAGCAGTTTACCGGGACAGTACAATCAGCCCCAGCATTTT. Full variable domain (missing parts from reference TRBV28 and TRBJ1-5): DVKVTQSSRYLVKRTGEKVFLECVQDMDHENMFWYRQDPGLGLRLIYFSYDVKMKEKGDIPEGYSVSREKKERFSLILESASTNQTSMYLCASSLPGQYNQPQHFGDGTRLSIL.

This clonotype has only a few counts. The gene calls are TRBV20-1 and TRBJ1-1, with D maybe TRBD1 (6 bases). V lost 6 bases and J lost 4, with 18 bases in between. Germline V lookup: CDR1 DFQATT, CDR2 SNEGSKA (reference sequence). CDR3 length equals 14 residues. CDR3 sequence (DNA): TGCAGTGCAGGGGGAGGGAGAAGGTCCACTGAAGCTTTCTTT. Amino acids: CSAGGGRRSTEAFF.